The 9 T cell receptor beta chains listed next were all sequenced from one sample in a study of shared clonotypes between healthy human individuals. Generated by immunoSEQ multiplex PCR, the TCRdb table keeps only in-frame clones and is missing some. This sample has around 940,000 clones, with around three quarters found just once. The sequenced sample was memory CD4+ T cells sorted from blood. Subset defined: CD45RA-negative fraction. These receptors were obtained from a man aged 18-30 years in good health.

V usage is TRBV4-3 and J usage is TRBJ2-3; perhaps TRBD2 as D (6 bases). The CDR3 loop spans 15 amino acids. Germline loops: CDR1 LGHNA, CDR2 YSLEER. Deletions cut 1 base from V and 3 bases from J, with 11 bases between. The DNA for the CDR3 is TGCGCCAGCAGCCAAGCTACCGGGAGTACAGATACGCAGTATTTT. Translated, it gives CASSQATGSTDTQYF.

The chain uses TRBV7-9 and TRBJ2-5; TRBD2 matches at 7 bases. Germline V gives CDR1 SEHNR, CDR2 FQNEAQ (reference sequence). The CDR3 runs to 15 residues. Trimming removed 0 bases from V and 4 bases from J; junction bases left unmatched: 5. CDR3 in DNA: TGTGCCAGCAGCTTAGCGCTGGCGGGAGCAGAGACCCAGTACTTC. It translates to CASSLALAGAETQYF.

The rearrangement uses TRBV11-2 and TRBJ2-5, with 11 bases identical to TRBD2. J lost 4 bases, V lost 3 bases, and 10 bases had no gene match. This CDR3 is 17 amino acids long. The V gene's germline CDR1 is SGHAT and CDR2 FQNNGV. The chain's CDR3 is CASSLDKFGLAGETQYF. As DNA, the CDR3 is TGTGCCAGCAGCTTGGATAAATTCGGACTAGCGGGAGAGACCCAGTACTTC. The full variable domain, with the rest looked up from reference TRBV11-2 and TRBJ2-5, is EAGVAQSPRYKIIEKRQSVAFWCNPISGHATLYWYQQILGQGPKLLIQFQNNGVVDDSQLPKDRFSAERLKGVDSTLKIQPAKLEDSAVYLCASSLDKFGLAGETQYFGPGTRLLVL.

The chain couples TRBV2 to TRBJ2-3; a possible D gene is TRBD1 (5 bases). The CDR3 runs to 14 residues. Trimming left V 4 bases short and J 6 bases short, with 14 bases between. Germline V gene data show CDR1 as SNHLY and CDR2 as FYNNEI. The CDR3 sequence is CASSVRGSTDTQYF. CDR3 sequence (DNA): TGTGCCAGCAGTGTTAGGGGTAGTACTGATACGCAGTATTTT.

CDR3 DNA sequence: TGTGCCAGCAGCCCCGTAGCGGGGGGGAGAGAGACCCAGTACTTC. Translating it yields CASSPVAGGRETQYF. This chain joins TRBV7-3 and TRBJ2-5; the match to TRBD2 covers 11 bases. The CDR3 consists of 15 residues. J was trimmed by 4 bases and V by 5 bases; bases with no gene match: 6. Germline V gene data show CDR1 as SGHTA and CDR2 as FQGTGA. The whole variable domain, remainder taken from reference TRBV7-3 and TRBJ2-5, is GAGVSQTPSNKVTEKGKYVELRCDPISGHTALYWYRQSLGQGPEFLIYFQGTGAADDSGLPNDRFFAVRPEGSVSTLKIQRTERGDSAVYLCASSPVAGGRETQYFGPGTRLLVL.

The chain recombines TRBV30 with TRBJ1-1, with TRBD1 matching over 8 bases. The V gene's germline CDR1 is GTSNPN and CDR2 SVGIG (reference sequence). V was pared by 4 bases and J by 1 base, with 8 bases of the junction left unmatched. This CDR3 has 15 residues. The CDR3: CAWTGTGGANTEAFF. The CDR3 bases are TGTGCCTGGACCGGGACAGGAGGAGCGAACACTGAAGCTTTCTTT.

V usage is TRBV19 and J usage is TRBJ1-2, with D unclear. V was pared by 4 bases and J by 2 bases, with 8 bases between. CDR1 and CDR2 (germline): LNHDA, SQIVND (reference sequence). This CDR3 comprises 13 residues. CDR3 in amino acids: CASSTTPNYGYTF. The CDR3 nucleotides read TGTGCCAGTAGTACCACGCCAAACTATGGCTACACCTTC.

This chain uses TRBV5-8 with TRBJ1-5; D is unclear. Germline V gene data show CDR1 as SGHTS and CDR2 as YDEGEE. The CDR3 is 15 amino acids. V shed 4 bases and J shed 0 bases, with 11 bases lying between them. The CDR3: CASSTDGNSNQPQHF. Here the CDR3 DNA reads TGTGCCAGCAGCACGGACGGCAATAGCAATCAGCCCCAGCATTTT.

V usage is TRBV5-1 and J usage is TRBJ2-1; D is ambiguous. This CDR3 comprises 15 residues. Germline V gene sequence: CDR1 SGHRS, CDR2 YFSETQ. V was shortened by 6 bases and J by 0 bases, with 13 bases between the two germline ends. The CDR3 here is CASNPTTSSYNEQFF. DNA of the CDR3: TGCGCCAGCAACCCAACTACAAGCTCCTACAATGAGCAGTTCTTC.